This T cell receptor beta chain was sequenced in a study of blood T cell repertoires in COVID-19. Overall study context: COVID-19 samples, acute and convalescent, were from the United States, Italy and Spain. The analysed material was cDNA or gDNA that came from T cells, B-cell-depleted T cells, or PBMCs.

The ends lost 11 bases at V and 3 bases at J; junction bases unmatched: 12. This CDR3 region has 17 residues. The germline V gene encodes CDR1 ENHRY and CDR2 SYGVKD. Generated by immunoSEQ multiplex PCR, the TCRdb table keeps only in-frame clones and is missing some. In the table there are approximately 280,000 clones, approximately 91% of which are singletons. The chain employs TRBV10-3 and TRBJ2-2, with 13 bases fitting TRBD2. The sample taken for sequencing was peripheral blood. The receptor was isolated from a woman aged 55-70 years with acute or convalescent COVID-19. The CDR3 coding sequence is TGTGCCGTCCTGTGGACTAGCGGGAGCTGGGACACCGGGGAGCTGTTTTTT. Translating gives CAVLWTSGSWDTGELFF.